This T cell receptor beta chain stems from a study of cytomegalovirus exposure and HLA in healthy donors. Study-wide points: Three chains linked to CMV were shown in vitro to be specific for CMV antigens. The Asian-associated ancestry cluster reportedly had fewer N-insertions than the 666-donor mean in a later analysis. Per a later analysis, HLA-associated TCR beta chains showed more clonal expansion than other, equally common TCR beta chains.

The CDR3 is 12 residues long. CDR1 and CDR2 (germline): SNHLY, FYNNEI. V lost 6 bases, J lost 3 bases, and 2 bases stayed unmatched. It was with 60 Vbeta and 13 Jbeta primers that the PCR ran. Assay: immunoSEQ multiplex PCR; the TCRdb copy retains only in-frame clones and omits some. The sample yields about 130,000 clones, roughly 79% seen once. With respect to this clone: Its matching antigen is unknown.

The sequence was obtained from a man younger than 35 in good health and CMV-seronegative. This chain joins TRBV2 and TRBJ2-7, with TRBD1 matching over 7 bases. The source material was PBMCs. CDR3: CASRGQYYEQYF. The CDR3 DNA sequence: TGTGCCAGCAGGGGACAGTACTACGAGCAGTACTTC.